These 27 T cell receptor beta chains were all obtained from the same sample, sequenced in a study of a mutant IDH1 vaccine in newly diagnosed glioma. Their specific antigens are unknown. The time point was: week 5, during vaccination. A 20-mer mutant IDH1 peptide at 300 ug was injected subcutaneously with topical imiquimod. Using immunoSEQ multiplex PCR, the repertoire was profiled, and TCRdb retains in-frame clones only, with some absent. The sample has approximately 37,000 clones; roughly three fifths are singletons. The sample here was PBMCs, taken from a glioma patient whose treatment included an IDH1 peptide vaccine. The source is a woman aged 18-35 years with glioma.

The CDR3 loop reads CASSLEGPQGYTF. The DNA for the CDR3 is TGTGCCAGCAGTTTAGAAGGTCCTCAAGGCTACACCTTC. The chain employs TRBV28 and TRBJ1-2; no definite D call. The CDR3 runs 13 residues. CDR1 is MDHEN, CDR2 SYDVKM, per germline. V dropped 2 bases and J dropped 8 bases, with 12 bases sitting between them.

The rearrangement joins TRBV2 to TRBJ2-7; D remains ambiguous. Trimming shortened V by 9 bases and J by 0 bases, and 12 bases separated the two germline ends. The CDR3 spans 13 residues. The V gene's germline CDR1 is SNHLY and CDR2 FYNNEI. The CDR3 loop reads CASLVASSYEQYF. CDR3 bases: TGTGCCAGTTTGGTCGCGAGCTCCTACGAGCAGTACTTC.

This chain connects TRBV20-1 to TRBJ2-5, with D perhaps matching TRBD2 (5 bases). This CDR3 region has 11 residues. Germline V lookup: CDR1 DFQATT, CDR2 SNEGSKA (reference sequence). The CDR3 is CSPSWELTQYF. In DNA form, the CDR3 reads TGCAGCCCCAGCTGGGAGCTGACCCAGTACTTC.

This clone was counted a single time. This chain's CDR3 is CASSLASLGVEQFF. The DNA of the CDR3 is TGTGCCAGCAGCTTAGCTAGCCTCGGGGTTGAGCAGTTCTTC. The chain uses TRBV7-8 and TRBJ2-1; tentative D call: TRBD2 (5 bases). This CDR3 region has 14 residues. Germline CDR1 reads SGHVS; CDR2 reads FQNEAQ. V was cut by 0 bases and J by 9 bases, with 12 bases left in between.

The chain joins TRBV25-1 to TRBJ1-2; 9 nucleotides match TRBD1. Germline V gene data show CDR1 as MGHDK and CDR2 as SYGVNS. The ends lost 4 bases at V and 2 bases at J; junction bases unmatched: 2. This CDR3 comprises 14 residues. The CDR3 loop is CASSGTGENYGYTF. The CDR3 DNA is TGTGCCAGCAGTGGGACAGGGGAGAACTATGGCTACACCTTC.

This chain links TRBV6-1 with TRBJ1-3; possible D gene TRBD1, 5 bases. Trimming shortened V by 6 bases and J by 8 bases, and 20 bases separated the two germline ends. Germline CDR1 reads MNHNS; CDR2 reads SASEGT. The CDR3 extends over 15 amino acids. The DNA of the CDR3 is TGTGCCAGCAGCCTATCGGGGGTATTTTCGGACACCATATATTTT. Protein product: CASSLSGVFSDTIYF.

This clone appeared a few times. The V call is TRBV7-2, the J call TRBJ2-3; D perhaps matches TRBD2 (6 bases). The CDR3 loop spans 15 amino acids. Trimming pared 5 bases from V and 4 bases from J, leaving 16 bases between. Per germline, CDR1 SGHTA and CDR2 FQGNSA. The CDR3 region has the DNA TGTGCCAGCAGCCTCCAACTAGCAGGTGCAGATACGCAGTATTTT. Encoded protein: CASSLQLAGADTQYF.

The rearrangement joins TRBV9 to TRBJ2-2; D call uncertain. The CDR3 is 16 amino acids. Germline loops: CDR1 SGDLS, CDR2 YYNGEE. V lost 4 bases and J lost 0, with 13 bases in between. CDR3: CASSLAWSSNTGELFF. The CDR3 nucleotides read TGTGCCAGCAGCCTTGCTTGGTCCTCGAACACCGGGGAGCTGTTTTTT.

This clone was observed once. The chain couples TRBV19 to TRBJ1-2; D is ambiguous. The V end was cut by 6 bases, the J end by 8 bases, with 13 bases between. CDR1 and CDR2 (germline): LNHDA, SQIVND (reference sequence). This CDR3 comprises 12 residues. CDR3: CASRAGGGGYTF. The CDR3 bases are TGTGCCAGTAGGGCTGGAGGAGGCGGCTACACCTTC.

The V gene is TRBV2, the J gene TRBJ2-3, with D perhaps matching TRBD1 (5 bases). Trimming stripped 6 bases from V and 7 bases from J, with 11 bases between. Germline CDR1 SNHLY, CDR2 FYNNEI. The CDR3 is 12 residues long. The chain's CDR3 is CASRETANTQYF. The CDR3 region has the DNA TGTGCCAGCAGGGAGACAGCAAATACGCAGTATTTT.

The V gene is TRBV5-1, the J gene TRBJ1-2, with TRBD1 identical over 8 bases. The CDR3 totals 15 residues. The germline gives CDR1 SGHRS, CDR2 YFSETQ. Trimming cost V 1 base and J 4 bases; bases outside gene matches: 6. The CDR3 region has the DNA TGCGCCAGCAGCTTGTCGTCAGGGGGCGCCTATGGCTACACCTTC. Translating gives CASSLSSGGAYGYTF.

V is TRBV11-3 and J is TRBJ2-7; 9 bases are shared with TRBD2. The CDR3 totals 15 residues. V lost 0 bases and J lost 1; bases outside the gene matches: 1. Germline loops: CDR1 SGHNT, CDR2 YENEEA. CDR3 DNA: TGTGCCAGCAGCTTAGATAGCGGGGGATCCTACGAGCAGTACTTC. Its translation is CASSLDSGGSYEQYF.

This clone was observed a few times. The V gene is TRBV5-6, the J gene TRBJ1-1; 8 bases are a match to TRBD1. The CDR3 extends over 15 amino acids. Germline values: CDR1 SGHDT, CDR2 YYEEEE. Trimming took 4 bases from V and 5 from J; bases not matched to a gene: 10. The CDR3 sequence is CASSRGSGGRTEAFF. The CDR3, as DNA: TGTGCCAGCAGCCGGGGGTCAGGGGGCCGGACTGAAGCTTTCTTT.

This clone is labeled as medium-sized. The DNA for the CDR3 is TGTGCCAGCAGTGAATATCCAGGAGATATCTATGGCTACACCTTC. Translation: CASSEYPGDIYGYTF. The V and J genes are TRBV6-1 and TRBJ1-2; D gene uncertain. CDR3 length: 15 amino acids. The V end lost 2 bases, the J end lost 4 bases, and 14 bases lay between the germline ends. Germline CDR1 and CDR2: MNHNS and SASEGT.

V gene TRBV7-8 combines with J gene TRBJ2-7, with 8 bases aligning to TRBD2. The germline CDR1 and CDR2 sequences are SGHVS and FQNEAQ. This CDR3 is built from 16 residues. The V gene end was trimmed by 2 bases and the J gene end by 0 bases; junction bases not matched to a gene: 6. CDR3 residues: CASSLFLGTSSYEQYF. As DNA, the CDR3 is TGTGCCAGCAGCTTATTCTTGGGGACTAGCTCCTACGAGCAGTACTTC.

This clone was seen only a few times. The genes are TRBV18 and TRBJ2-7; tentatively, D is TRBD2 (6 bases). The germline CDR1 and CDR2 sequences are KGHSH and LQKENI. This CDR3 is 13 amino acids long. V was cut by 6 bases and J by 7 bases, with 16 bases left in between. In DNA form, the CDR3 reads TGTGCCAGCTCCCCCGGGACGAGCGGGGAGCAGTACTTC. The encoded protein is CASSPGTSGEQYF.

The rearrangement joins TRBV7-2 to TRBJ2-5; D gene unclear. The J call may be incorrect, as the DNA end agrees better with TRBJ2-7. Germline loops: CDR1 SGHTA, CDR2 FQGNSA. This CDR3 comprises 13 residues. Here the CDR3 reads CASCTGSTYEQYF. The CDR3 DNA reads TGTGCCAGCTGCACGGGCTCCACCTACGAGCAGTACTTC.

The J gene is TRBJ2-3, the V gene TRBV7-3; 9 bases line up with TRBD2. This CDR3 contains 15 residues. The V segment lost 4 bases and the J segment 1 base; nucleotides outside the gene matches: 3. The V gene's germline CDR1 is SGHTA and CDR2 FQGTGA. CDR3 nucleotides: TGTGCCAGCAGCTCTTGGACTAGCGGCACAGATACGCAGTATTTT. Translating gives CASSSWTSGTDTQYF. The whole variable domain, remainder taken from reference TRBV7-3 and TRBJ2-3, is GAGVSQTPSNKVTEKGKYVELRCDPISGHTALYWYRQSLGQGPEFLIYFQGTGAADDSGLPNDRFFAVRPEGSVSTLKIQRTERGDSAVYLCASSSWTSGTDTQYFGPGTRLTVL.

The J gene is TRBJ1-2, the V gene TRBV11-2; 7 nucleotides align to TRBD1. This CDR3 region has 13 residues. Unmatched junction bases numbered 7, after V lost 5 bases and J lost 7 bases. Germline V gives CDR1 SGHAT, CDR2 FQNNGV. CDR3 region: CASSAHTGAGYTF. Here the CDR3 DNA reads TGTGCCAGCAGCGCCCATACAGGGGCTGGCTACACCTTC.

The rearrangement links TRBV6-5 to TRBJ1-2; the D gene is possibly TRBD1 (6 bases). This CDR3 is built from 14 residues. CDR1 and CDR2 (germline): MNHEY, SVGAGI. V was cut by 6 bases and J by 3 bases, with 14 bases left in between. The CDR3 reads CASSPGGGHYGYTF. The CDR3 coding sequence is TGTGCCAGCAGCCCGGGGGGCGGACACTATGGCTACACCTTC.

This chain uses TRBV10-3 with TRBJ2-4, with TRBD2 identical over 8 bases. The germline V gene encodes CDR1 ENHRY and CDR2 SYGVKD. This CDR3 comprises 13 residues. V lost 10 bases to trimming and J lost 7 bases; unmatched junction nucleotides: 9. CDR3 amino acids: CATAWREENIQYF. As DNA, the CDR3 is TGTGCCACCGCCTGGCGGGAGGAGAACATTCAGTACTTC.

This sequence joins TRBV6-1 and TRBJ1-3; D not resolved. The CDR3 is 15 amino acids. Germline loops: CDR1 MNHNS, CDR2 SASEGT. V lost 5 bases and J lost 0, with 11 bases in between. The DNA of the CDR3 is TGTGCCAGCAGTTTCCGCGGCTCCTCTGGAAACACCATATATTTT. Translation: CASSFRGSSGNTIYF.

The V call is TRBV14, the J call TRBJ2-1; no reliable D call. Germline values: CDR1 SGHDN, CDR2 FVKESK. V was trimmed by 3 bases and J by 3 bases, leaving 18 bases between them. The CDR3 contains 17 residues. The CDR3: CASSQDLVGAYYNEQFF. CDR3 DNA sequence: TGTGCCAGCAGCCAGGACCTGGTGGGCGCCTACTACAATGAGCAGTTCTTC.

This chain connects TRBV7-2 to TRBJ1-6, with 8 bases fitting TRBD1. Germline CDR1 reads SGHTA; CDR2 reads FQGNSA. V lost 5 bases to trimming and J lost 6 bases; unmatched junction nucleotides: 3. The CDR3 has 14 residues. The chain's CDR3 is CASSADRVNSPLHF. CDR3 nucleotide sequence: TGTGCCAGCAGCGCGGACAGGGTTAATTCACCCCTCCACTTT.

This clone came up a few times. DNA for the CDR3: TGTGCCAGCAGACTCGTGTCCGGCGGTAACACTGAAGCTTTCTTT. Translated, it gives CASRLVSGGNTEAFF. This chain links TRBV11-2 with TRBJ1-1; D is unclear. With 6 bases removed from V and 2 bases from J, the gap between germline ends came to 16 bases. Germline assignment: CDR1 SGHAT and CDR2 FQNNGV. The length of the CDR3 is 15 residues.

The chain carries TRBV18 and TRBJ1-4; D is uncertain. This CDR3 region has 17 residues. Germline V gene sequence: CDR1 KGHSH, CDR2 LQKENI. V was trimmed by 5 bases and J by 4 bases, leaving 20 bases between them. CDR3 in amino acids: CASSSLPVSGSNEKLFF. In DNA form, the CDR3 reads TGTGCCAGCTCATCCCTACCTGTTTCGGGAAGTAATGAAAAACTGTTTTTT.

This clone has a handful of counts. The chain recombines TRBV10-3 with TRBJ2-5, with 10 bases that match TRBD2. This CDR3 region has 13 residues. Germline values: CDR1 ENHRY, CDR2 SYGVKD. With 6 bases clipped from V and 3 bases from J, the junction kept 1 base outside the gene matches. The CDR3 coding sequence is TGTGCCATCAGCAGCGGGAGGGAAGAGACCCAGTACTTC. Residues: CAISSGREETQYF.